This T cell receptor beta chain was captured in a study of blood T cells in healthy people across ages. PCR was performed a second time for about 7 to 12 cycles using a sample-barcoded 5' primer and a J-beta primer mix. TCRdb ran MiXCR on the 5' RACE reads and lists one entry per CDR3 protein. The profile covers about 690,000 distinct CDR3 sequences, with approximately 40% appearing a single time and approximately 29% taken by the ten largest. In this sample, this clonotype turned up a few times. Germline V gene lookup returns CDR1 SGHRS and CDR2 YFSETQ. This CDR3 has 15 residues. The ends were cut back, 0 bases at V and 2 bases at J, with 10 bases in the middle.

This sequence originates from a man aged 80 or over in good health. Sequencing was carried out using blood. The chain combines TRBV5-1 with TRBJ2-3; D unresolved. The CDR3 DNA follows: TGCGCCAGCAGCTTGGCTGTCCTAGACACAGATACGCAGTATTTT. This gives the protein CASSLAVLDTDTQYF.